Below, 21 T cell receptor beta chains from the same sample are listed, as sequenced in a study of blood T cell repertoires in COVID-19. TCRdb's copy holds only in-frame clones and misses some; the assay was immunoSEQ multiplex PCR. The repertoire holds about 320,000 clones, with around 80% as singletons. The sample taken for sequencing was peripheral blood. The receptors come from a woman aged 45 to 65 with acute or convalescent COVID-19.

The chain carries TRBV9 and TRBJ2-7; D possibly corresponds to TRBD2 (6 bases). V lost 4 bases, J lost 3 bases, and 14 bases lay in between. CDR1 and CDR2 from the germline V gene are SGDLS and YYNGEE. This CDR3 spans 14 amino acids. The CDR3, as DNA: TGTGCCAGCAGCCTTCGGGACTCAGGCTACGAGCAGTACTTC. This sequence encodes CASSLRDSGYEQYF.

On this clone itself: At the DNA level, this CDR3 is encoded by other sequences in the same sample as well. The rearrangement uses TRBV5-1 and TRBJ1-5; 8 bases align to TRBD1. CDR1 SGHRS and CDR2 YFSETQ come from the germline V gene. This CDR3 region has 15 residues. The V segment lost 0 bases and the J segment 4 bases; nucleotides outside the gene matches: 3. In nucleotides, the CDR3 is TGCGCCAGCAGCTTGGCAGGGGGCGGGAATCAGCCCCAGCATTTT. This gives the protein CASSLAGGGNQPQHF.

The V gene is TRBV12-3 or TRBV12-4, the J gene TRBJ1-2; TRBD1 agrees at 7 bases. Unmatched junction bases numbered 4, after V lost 6 bases and J lost 3 bases. The length of the CDR3 is 13 residues. The CDR3 DNA reads TGTGCCAGCAGGAAAGACAGGGACTATGGCTACACCTTC. This sequence encodes CASRKDRDYGYTF.

This clone was seen once. J is TRBJ2-3 and V is TRBV13, with TRBD1 as a possible D gene (5 bases). The germline V gene encodes CDR1 PRHDT and CDR2 FYEKMQ (reference sequence). This CDR3 comprises 16 residues. Trimming cost V 4 bases and J 0 bases, with 14 bases left between them. The CDR3 protein is CASSSKQTDSTDTQYF. The CDR3 nucleotides are TGTGCCAGCAGCTCCAAACAGACAGATAGCACAGATACGCAGTATTTT. Filled out from reference TRBV13 and TRBJ2-3, the complete variable domain reads AAGVIQSPRHLIKEKRETATLKCYPIPRHDTVYWYQQGPGQDPQFLISFYEKMQSDKGSIPDRFSAQQFSDYHSELNMSSLELGDSALYFCASSSKQTDSTDTQYFGPGTRLTVL.

This chain uses TRBV5-1 with TRBJ1-2, with a tentative D call TRBD1 (6 bases). The CDR3 loop spans 13 amino acids. The germline V gene has CDR1 SGHRS and CDR2 YFSETQ. Deletions cut 6 bases from V and 1 base from J, with 10 bases between. The CDR3 loop reads CASTEDSNYGYTF. The CDR3 DNA reads as TGCGCCAGCACCGAGGACAGTAACTATGGCTACACCTTC.

The genes are TRBV19 and TRBJ1-2; maybe TRBD1 (6 bases). V dropped 4 bases and J dropped 7 bases, with 10 bases sitting between them. This CDR3 comprises 12 residues. The V gene's germline CDR1 is LNHDA and CDR2 SQIVND (reference sequence). The CDR3 DNA reads as TGTGCCAGTAGTAACAGGGTTGGTGGCTACACCTTC. It yields the protein CASSNRVGGYTF.

This clone was observed once. The chain joins TRBV2 to TRBJ1-2; no clear D gene. CDR1 is SNHLY and CDR2 is FYNNEI in the germline V gene. The CDR3 loop spans 14 amino acids. The ends were cut back, 4 bases at V and 4 bases at J, with 13 bases in the middle. The CDR3 sequence is CASSVPPAGYGYTF. CDR3 bases: TGTGCCAGCAGTGTCCCACCCGCCGGCTATGGCTACACCTTC.

This clone was counted between two and nine times. The chain is built from TRBV6-5 and TRBJ2-3, with D tentatively TRBD1 (5 bases). The CDR3 has 13 residues. Germline values: CDR1 MNHEY, CDR2 SVGAGI. Trimming removed 7 bases from V and 3 bases from J, with 11 bases in between. The CDR3 protein is CASNAGKTDTQYF. The CDR3 coding sequence is TGTGCCAGCAACGCAGGGAAGACAGATACGCAGTATTTT.

The rearrangement uses TRBV7-9 and TRBJ1-4; 7 nucleotides agree with TRBD1. The CDR3 is 15 amino acids. From germline, CDR1 is SEHNR and CDR2 FQNEAQ (reference sequence). Trimming at V came to 7 bases and at J to 6 bases, leaving 11 bases not matched to a gene. Written as DNA, the CDR3 is TGTGCCAGCACACCCCCCGGGACAGTATATGAAAAACTGTTTTTT. It is translated as CASTPPGTVYEKLFF.

The genes are TRBV18 and TRBJ2-1; TRBD2 agrees at 8 bases. Germline V gives CDR1 KGHSH, CDR2 LQKENI. V shed 1 base, J shed 8 bases, and the junction held 7 bases outside the gene matches. The CDR3 extends over 15 amino acids. The CDR3 is CASSPLREGGDEQFF. DNA of the CDR3: TGTGCCAGCTCACCACTCCGGGAGGGGGGGGATGAGCAGTTCTTC.

This chain links TRBV3-1 (or the pseudogene TRBV3-2) with TRBJ1-1, with D possibly TRBD1 on 6 matching bases. The CDR3 contains 15 residues. Trimming left V 4 bases short and J 5 bases short, with 17 bases between. Germline CDR1 is LGHDT and CDR2 is YNNKEL (reference sequence). The DNA for the CDR3 is TGTGCCAGCAGCCCCTCAGGGGTAGAGGGGACTGAAGCTTTCTTT. Its translation: CASSPSGVEGTEAFF.

V usage is TRBV25-1 and J usage is TRBJ2-1; a possible D gene is TRBD1 (6 bases). The V end lost 1 base, the J end lost 1 base, and 14 bases lay between the germline ends. The CDR3 contains 17 residues. From germline, CDR1 is MGHDK and CDR2 SYGVNS. The CDR3, as DNA: TGTGCCAGCAGTGAATCCCTGGGGGCGCTTTCCTACAATGAGCAGTTCTTC. It codes for CASSESLGALSYNEQFF.

The rearrangement joins TRBV27 to TRBJ2-3, with 8 bases that match TRBD2. Germline trimming cut 10 bases from V and 0 bases from J; bases unmatched to any gene: 9. In germline, CDR1 is MNHEY, CDR2 SMNVEV (reference sequence). The CDR3 has 15 amino acids. The CDR3 coding sequence is TGTGCCACCCGGGGGGGAGCAGCCAGCACAGATACGCAGTATTTT. Amino acid sequence: CATRGGAASTDTQYF.

V usage is TRBV15 and J usage is TRBJ2-5, with TRBD2 identical over 13 bases. The V and J ends lost 5 bases and 8 bases, in that order; junction bases with no gene match: 8. CDR1 is LNHNV, CDR2 YYDKDF, per germline (reference sequence). This CDR3 region has 15 residues. CDR3 sequence reads: CATSATTSGGKTQYF. In DNA, the CDR3 is TGTGCCACCAGCGCGACGACTAGCGGGGGGAAAACCCAGTACTTC. The variable domain in full, with the rest retrieved from reference TRBV15 and TRBJ2-5, is DAMVIQNPRYQVTQFGKPVTLSCSQTLNHNVMYWYQQKSSQAPKLLFHYYDKDFNNEADTPDNFQSRRPNTSFCFLDIRSPGLGDTAMYLCATSATTSGGKTQYFGPGTRLLVL.

In its sample, this clone was seen once. This chain joins TRBV7-2 and TRBJ2-4, with 12 bases aligning to TRBD2. The CDR3 extends over 18 amino acids. CDR1 and CDR2 from the germline V gene are SGHTA and FQGNSA. V lost 1 base to trimming and J lost 3 bases; unmatched junction nucleotides: 7. DNA for the CDR3: TGTGCCAGCAGCTTAGAAGCTAGCGGGGGGGCGAGCAAAAACATTCAGTACTTC. This sequence encodes CASSLEASGGASKNIQYF.

In nucleotides, the CDR3 is TGTGCCAGCTCACCACTCGAGTCCGGGGAGCTGTTTTTT. It is translated as CASSPLESGELFF. The chain couples TRBV18 to TRBJ2-2; D not certain. V lost 1 base to trimming and J lost 6 bases, with 6 bases between them. The CDR3 is 13 amino acids. Germline loops: CDR1 KGHSH, CDR2 LQKENI.

The chain has TRBV2 and TRBJ1-2; D call uncertain. V shed 7 bases and J shed 8 bases, with 23 bases lying between them. This CDR3 contains 15 residues. CDR1 and CDR2 from the germline V gene are SNHLY and FYNNEI. CDR3 in DNA: TGTGCCAGCATTTTATCTCCAGACCAGGCGATGGGCTACACCTTC. The encoded protein is CASILSPDQAMGYTF.

The J gene is TRBJ1-1, the V gene TRBV5-4; tentative D call: TRBD1 (5 bases). The CDR3 sequence is 15 residues long. CDR1 is SGHNT and CDR2 is YYREEE in the germline V gene (reference sequence). The V and J ends lost 4 bases and 4 bases respectively, with 17 bases between them. DNA for the CDR3: TGTGCCAGCAGCCCGATCAGGGAAGTCGGCACTGAAGCTTTCTTT. Translation: CASSPIREVGTEAFF.

This rearrangement joins TRBV30 to TRBJ1-3; TRBD1 is a possible D gene (6 bases). The germline gives CDR1 GTSNPN, CDR2 SVGIG (reference sequence). V was pared by 4 bases and J by 2 bases, with 12 bases between. CDR3 size: 14 residues. The CDR3, as DNA: TGTGCCTGGAACACAGGGTTAGCTGGAAACACCATATATTTT. Its protein is CAWNTGLAGNTIYF.

J is TRBJ1-4 and V is TRBV24-1, with TRBD1 matching 7 bases. The CDR3 length is 16 residues. Trimming removed 4 bases from V and 5 bases from J; junction bases left unmatched: 9. CDR1 and CDR2 (germline): KGHDR, SFDVKD. The CDR3 DNA reads as TGTGCCACCAGTGAAAGGGGAGCAGGGGGGAATGAAAAACTGTTTTTT. Protein sequence: CATSERGAGGNEKLFF.

The CDR3 is CASSLDSGTSGRTQYF. The CDR3 region has the DNA TGTGCCAGCAGCCTGGATTCCGGGACTAGCGGGAGGACCCAGTACTTC. The rearrangement links TRBV5-4 to TRBJ2-5; 14 bases line up with TRBD2. This CDR3 region has 16 residues. V was clipped by 4 bases and J by 7 bases; unmatched bases: 9. Germline CDR1 is SGHNT and CDR2 is YYREEE (reference sequence).